This T cell receptor (beta chain) derives from a study of cytomegalovirus exposure and HLA in healthy donors. Whole-study results and caveats: Donors were assumed by presence/absence analyses to have roughly uniform sequencing depth.

This CDR3 is 16 amino acids long. The V and J ends lost 5 bases and 6 bases, in that order; junction bases with no gene match: 11. Germline-derived CDR1 and CDR2 are MGHDK and SYGVNS. PCR primers comprised 60 Vbeta and 13 Jbeta primers. This table comes from immunoSEQ multiplex PCR, and its TCRdb copy is limited to in-frame clones, with some not included. This table has about 270,000 clones, around 65% appearing once. In its sample, this clone was seen once. Its antigen is unknown. The sequence derives from a female donor in good health and CMV-seronegative. The chain couples TRBV25-1 to TRBJ2-3, with TRBD2 matching over 10 bases. Sequences were obtained from PBMCs. The CDR3 protein is CASSRPGLALPDTQYF. CDR3 in DNA: TGTGCCAGCAGTCGGCCGGGACTAGCGCTCCCGGATACGCAGTATTTT.